This note documents a single T cell receptor (beta chain) sequence. This sample is part of a study of cytomegalovirus exposure and HLA in healthy donors. Overall study: Among around 200 million T cells, an earlier analysis found 95 million to 140 million unique TCR beta sequences.

With 8 bases removed from V and 7 bases from J, the gap between germline ends came to 21 bases. Germline-derived CDR1 and CDR2 are MNHEY and SMNVEV (reference sequence). The CDR3 totals 14 residues. The primer mix had 60 Vbeta and 13 Jbeta primers. Here immunoSEQ multiplex PCR was the method, and the copy in TCRdb shows in-frame clones only, minus some. The sample includes 100,000 to 150,000 clones. The sequence was obtained from a man between 18 and 35 years old in good health and CMV-seronegative. The sequenced sample was PBMCs. The chain has TRBV27 and TRBJ2-7, with D possibly TRBD2 on 7 matching bases. The CDR3 protein is CASRTGGPIGEQYF. As DNA, the CDR3 is TGTGCCAGCCGGACGGGGGGCCCCATCGGGGAGCAGTACTTC.